This T cell receptor (beta chain) is from a study of T-cell reconstitution after alpha-beta-depleted transplantation in children. The germline CDR1 and CDR2 sequences are SGDLS and YYNGEE. V shed 0 bases, J shed 2 bases, and the junction held 12 bases outside the gene matches. This CDR3 is 20 amino acids long. Overall study results and limits: Some patients' high day-60 TCRbeta diversity was traced to surviving recipient T cells and thymic progenitors. T-cell counts and diversity at one year following transplant were attributed mainly to newly produced T cells.

Unique molecular identifiers were built into the TCRbeta library. TCRdb reanalysed the PCR reads using MiXCR and keeps one entry per CDR3 protein. Among 280,000 or so distinct CDR3 sequences listed, roughly 10% were seen once. This clonotype was found many times. Its antigen remains unknown. The TCR comes from a male patient under 10 years old who had a stem cell transplant for chronic granulomatous disease, so the T cells may come from the graft donor. Sequenced material: peripheral blood, taken 180 days after TCRalphabeta/CD19-depleted stem cell transplant. V gene TRBV9 combines with J gene TRBJ2-1, with 12 bases aligning to TRBD2. CDR3 sequence: CASSVDRLSSGRAAYNEQFF. The CDR3, as DNA: TGTGCCAGCAGCGTAGATAGGTTGTCTAGCGGGAGGGCGGCCTACAATGAGCAGTTCTTC. The whole variable domain, remainder taken from reference TRBV9 and TRBJ2-1, is DSGVTQTPKHLITATGQRVTLRCSPRSGDLSVYWYQQSLDQGLQFLIQYYNGEERAKGNILERFSAQQFPDLHSELNLSSLELGDSALYFCASSVDRLSSGRAAYNEQFFGPGTRLTVL.